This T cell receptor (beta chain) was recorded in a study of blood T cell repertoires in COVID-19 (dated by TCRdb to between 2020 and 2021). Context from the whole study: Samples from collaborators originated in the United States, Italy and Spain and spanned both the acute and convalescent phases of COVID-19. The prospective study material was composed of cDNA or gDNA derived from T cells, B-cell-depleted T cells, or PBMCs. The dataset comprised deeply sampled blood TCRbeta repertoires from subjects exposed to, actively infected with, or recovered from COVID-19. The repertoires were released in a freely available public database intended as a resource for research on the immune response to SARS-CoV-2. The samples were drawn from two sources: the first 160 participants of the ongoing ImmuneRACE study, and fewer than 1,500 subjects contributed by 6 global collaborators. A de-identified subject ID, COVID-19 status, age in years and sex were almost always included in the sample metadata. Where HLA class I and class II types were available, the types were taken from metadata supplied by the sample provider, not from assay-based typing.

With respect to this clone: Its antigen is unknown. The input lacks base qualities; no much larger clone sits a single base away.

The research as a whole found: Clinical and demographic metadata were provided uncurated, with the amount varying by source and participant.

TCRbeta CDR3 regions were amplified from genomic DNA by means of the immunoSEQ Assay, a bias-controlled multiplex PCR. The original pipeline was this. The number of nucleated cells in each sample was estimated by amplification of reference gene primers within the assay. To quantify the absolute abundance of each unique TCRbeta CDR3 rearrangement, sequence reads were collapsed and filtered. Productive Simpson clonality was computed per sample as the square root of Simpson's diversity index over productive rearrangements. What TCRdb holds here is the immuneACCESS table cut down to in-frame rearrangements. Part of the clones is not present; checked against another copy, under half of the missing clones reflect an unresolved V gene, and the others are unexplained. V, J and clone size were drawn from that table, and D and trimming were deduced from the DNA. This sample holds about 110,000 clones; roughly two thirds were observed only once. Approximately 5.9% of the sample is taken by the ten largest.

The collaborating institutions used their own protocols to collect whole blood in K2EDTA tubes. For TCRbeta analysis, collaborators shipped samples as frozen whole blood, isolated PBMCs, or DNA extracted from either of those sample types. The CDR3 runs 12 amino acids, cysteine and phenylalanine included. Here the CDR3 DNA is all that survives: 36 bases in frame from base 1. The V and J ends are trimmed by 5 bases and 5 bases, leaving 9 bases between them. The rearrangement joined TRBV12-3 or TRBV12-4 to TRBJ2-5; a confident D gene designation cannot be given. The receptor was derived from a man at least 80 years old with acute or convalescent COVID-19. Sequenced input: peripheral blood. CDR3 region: CASSPFGETQYF. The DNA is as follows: TGTGCCAGCAGTCCCTTCGGGGAGACCCAGTACTTC.